Listed here is a single T cell receptor (beta chain). In the original processing: From ImmunoSEQ came sequences covering only the junction and carrying no quality scores, so filtering differed. TCRdb keeps only in-frame clones here, not all; method: immunoSEQ multiplex PCR. V, J and clone size are taken as reported in that table, and D and trimming were inferred from the DNA itself. Among around 1 million clones listed, about 80% were seen once. Donors had no recently reported acute infections or vaccinations and were HIV-negative. This entry is derived from a study of shared clonotypes between healthy human individuals. The CDR3 consists of 14 residues. Between the trimmed V and J ends, which lost 6 bases and 1 base, there was a span of 11 bases. Germline V lookup: CDR1 SGHTS, CDR2 YDEGEE.

The chain uses TRBV5-8 and TRBJ1-5, with unresolved D. Sequenced sample: memory CD4+ T cells sorted from blood. The subset: CD45RA-negative fraction. The origin of this receptor is a man in his late teens or twenties in good health. The CDR3 is CASNRASSNQPQHF. DNA for the CDR3: TGTGCCAGCAACCGGGCGTCAAGCAATCAGCCCCAGCATTTT.